The present entry profiles one T cell receptor (beta chain) with its context. This sample was taken from a study of blood T cell repertoires in COVID-19. The wider study: From the United States, Italy and Spain came samples of acute and convalescent COVID-19. Sample material is recorded as cDNA or gDNA derived from T cells, B-cell-depleted T cells, or PBMCs.

The authors' processing: Estimated nucleated cell counts came from reference gene primer amplification. Some clones are missing from TCRdb's copy, which holds only in-frame ones; the method was immunoSEQ multiplex PCR. The DNA gave D and trimming, while V, J and clone size come from that table. The data contain under 300,000 clones, around 81% of them singletons. The ends were cut back, 0 bases at V and 2 bases at J, with 7 bases in the middle. This CDR3 spans 14 amino acids. Germline-derived CDR1 and CDR2 are MNHNY and SVGAGI (reference sequence). The chain employs TRBV6-6 and TRBJ2-5; D remains ambiguous. Sequencing was performed on peripheral blood. The TCR sequence derives from a young man who had recovered from COVID-19. This CDR3 reads CASSYSSRQETQYF. DNA for the CDR3: TGTGCCAGCAGTTACTCAAGCCGACAAGAGACCCAGTACTTC.